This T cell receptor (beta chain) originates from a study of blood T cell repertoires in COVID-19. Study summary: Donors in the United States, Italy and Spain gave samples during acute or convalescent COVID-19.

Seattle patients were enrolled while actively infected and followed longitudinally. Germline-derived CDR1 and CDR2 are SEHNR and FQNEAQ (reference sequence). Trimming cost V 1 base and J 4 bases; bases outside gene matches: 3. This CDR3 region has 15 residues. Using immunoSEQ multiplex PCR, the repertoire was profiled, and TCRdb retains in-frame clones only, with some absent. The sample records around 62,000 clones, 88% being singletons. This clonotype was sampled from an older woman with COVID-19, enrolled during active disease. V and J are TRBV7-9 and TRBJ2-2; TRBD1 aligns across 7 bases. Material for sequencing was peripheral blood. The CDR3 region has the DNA TGTGCCAGCAGCTTAGATAAGGGGGCCACCGGGGAGCTGTTTTTT. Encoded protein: CASSLDKGATGELFF. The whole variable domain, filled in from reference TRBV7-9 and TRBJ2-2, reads DTGVSQNPRHKITKRGQNVTFRCDPISEHNRLYWYRQTLGQGPEFLTYFQNEAQLEKSRLLSDRFSAERPKGSFSTLEIQRTEQGDSAMYLCASSLDKGATGELFFGEGSRLTVL.